Included here is one TCR beta chain sequence, with context. This clonotype was observed a handful of times. Its antigen is unknown. One base away there is no much larger clone; base qualities are not given. TCRdb lists the instrument as Illumina NovaSeq 6000. TCR cDNA was made using 5'RACE template switching, a step that added a universal primer site and unique molecular identifiers. cDNA synthesis was primed from both the TCR alpha and TCR beta constant segments. Libraries were amplified in two PCR steps, with sample barcodes and sequencing adapters added in the second step. Sequencing of libraries was done on Illumina HiSeq 2500 (2x100 bp) or NovaSeq (2x150 bp). On the study's bioinformatics: Demultiplexing of reads and collapsing into UMI consensus sequences were performed with MIGEC, and V(D)J alignment was carried out with MiXCR. Using edgeR on replicate PBMC samples, clonotypes were called vaccine-responding if FDR was below 0.01 and the log2 fold change was above 5 up to day 15. Bulk clonotypes were assigned CD4 or CD8 identity according to which sequenced CD4 or CD8 repertoire held them at higher abundance. In-frame beta chains were kept once TCRdb had trimmed the public reads at Q25 with fastp and called clones with MiXCR. Every entry covers one CDR3 protein and lists the most common genes and DNA from its rows. The V and J calls follow TCRdb's processing rather than the paper's. Recorded for this sample are about 340,000 distinct CDR3 sequences; around 4.1% of them occurred a single time. Less than 25% of the sample is in the top ten clones.

The data were taken from a study of T cells after yellow fever vaccination (dated by TCRdb to about 2019). At the level of the whole study: Libraries from fractions with low cell numbers were prepared with the SMART-Seq v4 Ultra Low Input RNA kit. Two healthy male donors made up the cohort, one aged 18 to 29 years and the other aged 30 to 40 years. Bulk PBMC replicates and cell subsets were isolated from blood drawn at multiple timepoints before and after both primary and secondary immunization. To track T-cell clones before and after primary and booster YFV17D yellow fever vaccination, bulk TCR alpha and beta repertoires were sequenced longitudinally.

This sample's treatment or condition label indicates: live attenuated yellow fever vaccine strain. Two biological replicates of bulk PBMCs were collected at each blood-draw timepoint. A standard Ficoll-Paque protocol was used to isolate PBMCs from peripheral blood. TriZol was used to extract RNA from bulk PBMCs, from CD4 and CD8 fractions, and from dextramer-positive and dextramer-negative fractions. The study at large found these results: After the booster, most clones that had expanded after primary vaccination were detected again (over 95% of CD4 and roughly 86% of CD8), suggesting broad maintenance of memory. Because abundant contaminating clonotypes from the bulk population could be contained in FACS-sorted repertoires, computational filtering was required. The secondary T-cell response was found to be weaker but faster than the primary response, with a peak reached on day 5 rather than on day 15. A small fraction of clonotypes appeared in both the CD4 and CD8 compartments, likely as a result of convergent recombination. The study included only two donors, which limits how far the findings can be generalized.

The CDR3 runs 14 amino acids, cysteine and phenylalanine included. CDR3 DNA only is kept here, 42 bases in frame from base 1. Reading the germline V gene (reference sequence) gives CDR1 DFQATT and CDR2 SNEGSKA. Relative to germline, V is missing 8 bases and J is missing 4 bases, with 12 bases of the junction outside any gene match. The sequence is built from TRBV20-1 and TRBJ2-3; a stretch of 7 junction bases matches TRBD1. The sample in question was PBMCs, obtained 5 days after the yellow fever booster vaccination. This TCR was recovered from a man between 18 and 35 years old who received the YFV17D yellow fever vaccine. CDR3 loop: CSFHDRVLADTQYF. DNA sequence: TGCAGTTTCCATGACAGGGTATTAGCAGATACGCAGTATTTT.